This T cell receptor beta chain was sequenced during a study of T cells after yellow fever vaccination (dated by TCRdb to the late 2010s). Looking at the study overall: Libraries from fractions with low cell numbers were prepared with the SMART-Seq v4 Ultra Low Input RNA kit. To track T-cell clones before and after primary and booster YFV17D yellow fever vaccination, bulk TCR alpha and beta repertoires were sequenced longitudinally. Two healthy male donors, one aged 18 to 30 and one aged 30 to 40 years, made up the cohort. Blood was collected at multiple timepoints before and after primary and secondary immunization, and bulk PBMC replicates and cell subsets were isolated.

The research as a whole found: After the booster, most of the clones that had expanded following primary vaccination were detected again (almost 98% of CD4 and around 90% of CD8), which suggests that memory was broadly maintained. Computational filtering was needed because FACS-sorted repertoires could contain abundant contaminating clonotypes from the bulk population. The secondary T-cell response was weaker than the primary response but faster, peaking on day 5 instead of day 15. Only a couple of donors were included in the study, so the extent to which the findings can be generalized is limited. A small share of clonotypes was detected in both CD4 and CD8 compartments, with the overlap likely arising from convergent recombination.

Interpreted using the paper, the treatment or condition label stands for: live attenuated yellow fever vaccine strain. A standard Ficoll-Paque protocol was used to isolate PBMCs from peripheral blood. Dynabeads CD4 and CD8 positive selection kits were used to isolate the CD4 and CD8 T-cell fractions. RNA was extracted with TriZol from bulk PBMCs, CD4 and CD8 fractions, and dextramer-positive and dextramer-negative fractions. A word on this clonotype: Its antigen remains undetermined. No much larger clone exists at a distance of one base, and base qualities are not known.

V is reduced by 5 bases and J by 2 bases, leaving a spacing of 21 bases between them. From its cysteine to its phenylalanine, the CDR3 spans 17 amino acids. Here the CDR3 DNA is all that survives: 51 bases in frame from base 1. The CDR1 and CDR2 encoded by the germline V gene (reference sequence) are SEHNR and FQNEAQ. TCR cDNA was synthesized by 5'RACE template switching, which introduced a universal primer site and unique molecular identifiers. Priming for cDNA synthesis came from both the TCR alpha and TCR beta constant segments. Library amplification involved two PCR steps, and the second step added sample barcodes and sequencing adapters. Libraries were sequenced on Illumina HiSeq 2500 (2x100 bp) or NovaSeq (2x150 bp). The study's processing was this. Demultiplexing of reads and collapsing into UMI consensus sequences were performed with MIGEC, and V(D)J alignment was carried out with MiXCR. Clonotypes responding to the vaccine were identified with edgeR on replicate PBMC samples, with the criteria of FDR below 0.01 and a log2 fold change above 5 up to day 15. Bulk clonotypes were assigned CD4 or CD8 identity according to which sequenced CD4 or CD8 repertoire held them at higher abundance. TCRdb reworked the public reads: Q25 trimming with fastp, MiXCR clone assembly, productive beta chains retained. Entries are consolidated by CDR3 protein sequence, retaining the most common genes and DNA. TCRdb's processing, not the study's, gives the V and J calls here. This sample comprises about 75,000 distinct CDR3 sequences, around 7.9% of them detected only once. The top ten hold approximately 30% of the sample.

The sample in question was CD8+ T cells sorted from PBMCs, obtained roughly 10 days after the first yellow fever vaccination. This TCR was recovered from a man younger than 30 who received the YFV17D yellow fever vaccine. The sequence joins TRBV7-9 to TRBJ2-5; 5 matching bases give a weak D call of TRBD1. The nucleotides read TGTGCCAGCAGCCCGGCCTTAGGGGCGAAAGATCAAGAGACCCAGTACTTC. Translated, it reads CASSPALGAKDQETQYF.